One and the same sample provided the 24 T cell receptor beta chains below, sequenced in a study of CD8 T cells in ankylosing spondylitis. TCRdb itself ran the 5' RACE reads through MiXCR, one entry per CDR3 protein. The table lists around 250,000 distinct CDR3 sequences, about 11% of them singletons. Sequenced sample: blood, either unsorted or a sorted T cell fraction (not recorded which). These receptors were obtained from a male donor with ankylosing spondylitis or in good health (not recorded which).

This clonotype has a count of ten or more. V gene TRBV5-1 combines with J gene TRBJ2-1, with 10 positions matching TRBD1. The V gene's germline CDR1 is SGHRS and CDR2 YFSETQ. J lost 4 bases, V lost 4 bases, and 5 bases had no gene match. The length of the CDR3 is 15 residues. The CDR3 DNA sequence: TGCGCCAGCAGCGGGGGACAGGGGAAATACAATGAGCAGTTCTTC. Translation: CASSGGQGKYNEQFF. The variable domain in full, completed from reference TRBV5-1 and TRBJ2-1, reads KAGVTQTPRYLIKTRGQQVTLSCSPISGHRSVSWYQQTPGQGLQFLFEYFSETQRNKGNFPGRFSGRQFSNSRSEMNVSTLELGDSALYLCASSGGQGKYNEQFFGPGTRLTVL.

This clonotype showed up many times. V usage is TRBV29-1 and J usage is TRBJ1-2; D unclear. The V end was cut by 3 bases, the J end by 0 bases, with 11 bases between. Germline CDR1 reads SQVTM; CDR2 reads ANQGSEA. The CDR3 length is 14 residues. The CDR3 coding sequence is TGCAGCGTTGATGCGGGCAACTCTAACTATGGCTACACCTTC. It translates to CSVDAGNSNYGYTF.

This clonotype has at least ten counts. This chain links TRBV5-1 with TRBJ1-1, with TRBD1 matching over 8 bases. Looked up from germline, CDR1 is SGHRS and CDR2 is YFSETQ. The CDR3 loop spans 15 amino acids. J gave up 5 bases and V 4 bases, and 10 bases lay outside the gene matches. The CDR3 is CASSLGQGRGTEAFF. CDR3 nucleotide sequence: TGCGCCAGCAGCCTAGGACAGGGAAGAGGAACTGAAGCTTTCTTT.

This clonotype showed up many times. The rearrangement joins TRBV9 to TRBJ2-3; TRBD2 agrees at 8 bases. CDR1 is SGDLS, CDR2 YYNGEE, per germline. V gave up 2 bases and J gave up 2 bases; unmatched junction bases: 1. This CDR3 has 14 amino acids. The CDR3 nucleotides are TGTGCCAGCAGCGTTAGCGGGGCCACAGATACGCAGTATTTT. Translated: CASSVSGATDTQYF.

This clonotype has a count of ten or more. The J gene is TRBJ2-3, the V gene TRBV20-1, with unresolved D. This CDR3 is 14 amino acids long. Deletions cut 5 bases from V and 4 bases from J, with 16 bases between. Per germline, CDR1 DFQATT and CDR2 SNEGSKA (reference sequence). This chain's CDR3 is CSAGLNSVADTQYF. CDR3 nucleotide sequence: TGCAGTGCTGGATTGAACAGTGTAGCAGATACGCAGTATTTT.

Ten or more counts support this clonotype. As DNA, the CDR3 is TGTGCCAGCAGCCCGGGATACACCACAGATACGCAGTATTTT. Its translation is CASSPGYTTDTQYF. The V and J genes are TRBV12-3 or TRBV12-4 and TRBJ2-3, with TRBD2 as a possible D gene (5 bases). This CDR3 has 14 residues. Trimming took off 6 bases at V and 2 bases at J, with 12 bases between the two ends.

This clonotype has a count of ten or more. The chain is built from TRBV12-3 or TRBV12-4 and TRBJ1-1; D gene uncertain. V lost 9 bases and J lost 4, with 9 bases in between. The CDR3 totals 11 residues. CDR3 protein: CASHLGTEAFF. The CDR3 nucleotides are TGTGCCAGTCATCTCGGCACTGAAGCTTTCTTT.

The sample holds many counts of this clonotype. The chain recombines TRBV12-3 or TRBV12-4 with TRBJ1-5; 8 positions agree with TRBD1. This CDR3 has 15 residues. J was trimmed by 3 bases and V by 6 bases; bases with no gene match: 7. The CDR3 DNA is TGTGCCAGCAGCAACAGGGGGAATGTCAATCAGCCCCAGCATTTT. Protein sequence: CASSNRGNVNQPQHF.

This clonotype came up many times. The genes are TRBV11-2 and TRBJ1-2, with unresolved D. This CDR3 has 14 residues. Per germline, CDR1 SGHAT and CDR2 FQNNGV. V dropped 6 bases and J dropped 6 bases, with 17 bases sitting between them. CDR3 in amino acids: CASRSPWGGDGYTF. DNA of the CDR3: TGTGCCAGCAGATCCCCTTGGGGTGGGGATGGCTACACCTTC.

This clonotype has at least ten counts. The rearrangement uses TRBV5-1 and TRBJ2-7; 7 bases are a match to TRBD2. From germline, CDR1 is SGHRS and CDR2 YFSETQ. There are 14 residues in the CDR3. The V gene end was trimmed by 3 bases and the J gene end by 2 bases; junction bases not matched to a gene: 5. The chain's CDR3 is CASSSGTTAYEQYF. Here the CDR3 DNA reads TGCGCCAGCAGCTCCGGGACTACTGCCTACGAGCAGTACTTC. Supplemented by reference TRBV5-1 and TRBJ2-7, the full variable domain reads KAGVTQTPRYLIKTRGQQVTLSCSPISGHRSVSWYQQTPGQGLQFLFEYFSETQRNKGNFPGRFSGRQFSNSRSEMNVSTLELGDSALYLCASSSGTTAYEQYFGPGTRLTVT.

In this sample, this clonotype turned up a few times. The chain joins TRBV3-1 to TRBJ2-7, with D unresolved. CDR3 size: 14 residues. Germline V gene lookup returns CDR1 LGHDT and CDR2 YNNKEL (reference sequence). V was trimmed by 6 bases and J by 6 bases, leaving 18 bases between them. In nucleotides, the CDR3 is TGTGCCAGCAGTCGAGGATCCATATGGGCCGAGCAGTACTTC. Amino acids: CASSRGSIWAEQYF.

This rearrangement joins TRBV20-1 to TRBJ2-5; D gene ambiguous. CDR3 size: 13 residues. Germline V lookup: CDR1 DFQATT, CDR2 SNEGSKA (reference sequence). Trimming left V 3 bases short and J 1 base short, with 9 bases between. The CDR3 DNA is TGCAGTGCTAGTTCAGATATCCAAGAGACCCAGTACTTC. Protein product: CSASSDIQETQYF.

The CDR3 loop reads CASSLADRPSYNEQFF. CDR3 DNA: TGCGCCAGCAGCTTGGCGGACAGGCCATCCTACAATGAGCAGTTCTTC. This sequence joins TRBV5-1 and TRBJ2-1, with 7 bases matching TRBD1. The CDR3 is made up of 16 amino acids. Germline CDR1 is SGHRS and CDR2 is YFSETQ. Trimming took 0 bases from V and 1 from J; bases not matched to a gene: 4. Drawing the rest from reference TRBV5-1 and TRBJ2-1, the complete variable domain is KAGVTQTPRYLIKTRGQQVTLSCSPISGHRSVSWYQQTPGQGLQFLFEYFSETQRNKGNFPGRFSGRQFSNSRSEMNVSTLELGDSALYLCASSLADRPSYNEQFFGPGTRLTVL.

This clonotype was picked up many times. The rearrangement links TRBV27 to TRBJ1-1; 8 positions match TRBD1. V shed 3 bases, J shed 3 bases, and the junction held 3 bases outside the gene matches. Per the germline V gene, CDR1 is MNHEY and CDR2 is SMNVEV (reference sequence). This CDR3 spans 14 amino acids. The CDR3 region is CASSFQGAYTEAFF. The CDR3 DNA sequence: TGTGCCAGCAGTTTTCAGGGGGCGTACACTGAAGCTTTCTTT.

This clonotype was recorded a few times. The chain has TRBV28 and TRBJ1-1; D ambiguous. From germline, CDR1 is MDHEN and CDR2 SYDVKM. V lost 6 bases and J 2 bases, leaving 19 bases between the germline ends. The CDR3 sequence is 16 residues long. The CDR3: CASSFPPDGFNTEAFF. CDR3 in DNA: TGTGCCAGCAGCTTCCCCCCGGACGGTTTCAACACTGAAGCTTTCTTT.

The chain's CDR3 is CASSNAASSYNEQFF. The DNA of the CDR3 is TGTGCCAGTAGTAACGCGGCGTCTTCCTACAATGAGCAGTTCTTC. The chain carries TRBV19 and TRBJ2-1; no clear D. The CDR3 covers 15 residues. The germline V and J ends were trimmed by 4 bases and 1 base, with 11 bases remaining between them. Germline CDR1 is LNHDA and CDR2 is SQIVND (reference sequence).

Many counts were recorded for this clonotype. This sequence joins TRBV5-1 and TRBJ2-7, with D maybe TRBD2 (5 bases). V was clipped by 2 bases and J by 6 bases, with 15 bases between them. The CDR3 covers 14 residues. Germline lookup yields CDR1 SGHRS and CDR2 YFSETQ. The CDR3 sequence: CASSLAERASEQYF. DNA of the CDR3: TGCGCCAGCAGCTTAGCGGAAAGGGCCTCCGAGCAGTACTTC. Full variable domain (rest looked up from reference TRBV5-1 and TRBJ2-7): KAGVTQTPRYLIKTRGQQVTLSCSPISGHRSVSWYQQTPGQGLQFLFEYFSETQRNKGNFPGRFSGRQFSNSRSEMNVSTLELGDSALYLCASSLAERASEQYFGPGTRLTVT.

This clonotype was seen only a few times. V is TRBV5-5 and J is TRBJ2-2, with 7 bases fitting TRBD1. In germline, CDR1 is SGHKS, CDR2 YYEKEE (reference sequence). V was pared by 4 bases and J by 5 bases, with 8 bases of the junction left unmatched. The length of the CDR3 is 15 residues. This CDR3 reads CASSRLTGSTGELFF. CDR3 in DNA: TGTGCCAGCAGCCGCCTGACAGGGTCGACCGGGGAGCTGTTTTTT.

This clonotype was recorded at least ten times. CDR3 sequence: CASSELGPNTEAFF. The CDR3 region has the DNA TGTGCCAGCAGTGAACTCGGGCCAAACACTGAAGCTTTCTTT. This sequence joins TRBV2 and TRBJ1-1; unclear D gene. CDR1 is SNHLY and CDR2 is FYNNEI in the germline V gene. V shed 2 bases and J shed 2 bases, with 9 bases lying between them. The CDR3 is 14 amino acids.

Comments on this clonotype: Given a much more abundant clone one base away, this may be a read error. The gene calls are TRBV3-1 and TRBJ1-6, with 8 positions matching TRBD1. The CDR3 has 14 amino acids. Per the germline V gene, CDR1 is LGHDT and CDR2 is YNNKEL (reference sequence). The CDR3 loop is CASGQQGGNSPLHF. The CDR3 region has the DNA TGTGCCAGCGGCCAACAGGGGGGGAATTCACCCCTCCACTTT.

This clonotype was counted a few times. The V gene is TRBV28, the J gene TRBJ2-3, with D possibly matching TRBD2 (5 bases). The CDR3 has 14 residues. Germline CDR1 is MDHEN and CDR2 is SYDVKM. V gave up 3 bases and J gave up 2 bases, with 9 bases separating them. CDR3: CASSFKRFTDTQYF. The CDR3 bases are TGTGCCAGCAGTTTTAAGCGGTTCACAGATACGCAGTATTTT. Drawing the rest from reference TRBV28 and TRBJ2-3, the complete variable domain is DVKVTQSSRYLVKRTGEKVFLECVQDMDHENMFWYRQDPGLGLRLIYFSYDVKMKEKGDIPEGYSVSREKKERFSLILESASTNQTSMYLCASSFKRFTDTQYFGPGTRLTVL.

This clonotype was seen ten or more times. The rearrangement uses TRBV27 and TRBJ1-2; tentatively, D is TRBD1 (6 bases). V was cut by 3 bases and J by 2 bases, with 13 bases left in between. This CDR3 is built from 15 residues. Germline values: CDR1 MNHEY, CDR2 SMNVEV (reference sequence). The CDR3 DNA is TGTGCCAGCAGTTTCACAGGGAAACCAAACTATGGCTACACCTTC. Its translation is CASSFTGKPNYGYTF.

This clonotype showed up many times. The J gene is TRBJ2-7, the V gene TRBV15; 8 positions agree with TRBD2. V gave up 5 bases and J gave up 2 bases; unmatched junction bases: 23. The CDR3 length is 20 residues. Germline V lookup: CDR1 LNHNV, CDR2 YYDKDF (reference sequence). CDR3: CATSGGLTGGTQLRPYEQYF. In DNA form, the CDR3 reads TGTGCCACCAGCGGGGGATTAACGGGGGGGACGCAATTACGCCCCTACGAGCAGTACTTC.

This clonotype was counted only a few times. The CDR3 nucleotides are TGTGCCAGCAGCTTGCACCGCGGCGGGGGGTTGGATACGCAGTATTTT. Amino acid sequence: CASSLHRGGGLDTQYF. The J gene is TRBJ2-3, the V gene TRBV11-2, with TRBD2 matching over 8 bases. CDR3 length: 16 residues. Germline CDR1 is SGHAT and CDR2 is FQNNGV. Trimming cost V 3 bases and J 6 bases; bases outside gene matches: 11.